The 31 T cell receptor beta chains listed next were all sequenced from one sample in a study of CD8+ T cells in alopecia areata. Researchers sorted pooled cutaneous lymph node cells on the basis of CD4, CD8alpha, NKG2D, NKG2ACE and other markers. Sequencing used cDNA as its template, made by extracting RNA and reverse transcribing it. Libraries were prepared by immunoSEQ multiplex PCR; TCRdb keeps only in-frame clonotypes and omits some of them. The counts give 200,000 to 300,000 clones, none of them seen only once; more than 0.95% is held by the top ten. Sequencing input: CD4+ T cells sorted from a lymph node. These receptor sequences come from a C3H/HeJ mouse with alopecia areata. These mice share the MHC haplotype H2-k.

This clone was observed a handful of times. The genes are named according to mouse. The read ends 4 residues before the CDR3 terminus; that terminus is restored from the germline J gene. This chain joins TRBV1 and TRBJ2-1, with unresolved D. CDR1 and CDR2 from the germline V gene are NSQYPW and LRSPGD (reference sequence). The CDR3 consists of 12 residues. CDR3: CTCSAHSAEQFF. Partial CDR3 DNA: TGCACCTGCAGTGCCCACTCCGCT.

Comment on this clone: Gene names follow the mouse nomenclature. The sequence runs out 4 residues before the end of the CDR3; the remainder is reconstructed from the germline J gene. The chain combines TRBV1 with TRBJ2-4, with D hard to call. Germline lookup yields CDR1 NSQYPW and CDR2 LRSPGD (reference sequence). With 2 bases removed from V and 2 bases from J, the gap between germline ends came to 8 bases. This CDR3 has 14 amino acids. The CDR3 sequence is CTCSAQEFQNTLYF. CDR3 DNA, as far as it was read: TGCACCTGCAGTGCACAGGAGTTTCAAAAC.

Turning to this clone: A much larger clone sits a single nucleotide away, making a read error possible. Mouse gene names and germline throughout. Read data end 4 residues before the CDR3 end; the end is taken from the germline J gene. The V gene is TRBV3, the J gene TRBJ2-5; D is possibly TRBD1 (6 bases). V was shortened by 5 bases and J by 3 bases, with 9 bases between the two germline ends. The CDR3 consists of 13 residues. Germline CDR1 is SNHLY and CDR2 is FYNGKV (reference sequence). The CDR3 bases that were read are TGTGCCAGCAGCCAGGGACATCAAGAC. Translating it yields CASSQGHQD. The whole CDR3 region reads CASSQGHQDTQYF.

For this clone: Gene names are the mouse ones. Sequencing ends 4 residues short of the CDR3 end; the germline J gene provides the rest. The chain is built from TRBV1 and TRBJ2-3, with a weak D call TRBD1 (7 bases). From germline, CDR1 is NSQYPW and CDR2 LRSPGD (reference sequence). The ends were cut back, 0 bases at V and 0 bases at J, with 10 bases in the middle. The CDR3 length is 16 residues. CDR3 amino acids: CTCSADQGGSAETLYF. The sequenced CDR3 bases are TGCACCTGCAGTGCAGATCAGGGGGGTAGTGCAGAA.

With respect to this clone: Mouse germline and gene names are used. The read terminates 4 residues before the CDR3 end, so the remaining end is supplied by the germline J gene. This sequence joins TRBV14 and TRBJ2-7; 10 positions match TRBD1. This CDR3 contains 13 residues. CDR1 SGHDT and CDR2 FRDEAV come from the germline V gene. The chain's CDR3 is CASRRDRGYEQYF. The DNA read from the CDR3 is TGTGCCAGCAGACGGGACAGGGGTTAT.

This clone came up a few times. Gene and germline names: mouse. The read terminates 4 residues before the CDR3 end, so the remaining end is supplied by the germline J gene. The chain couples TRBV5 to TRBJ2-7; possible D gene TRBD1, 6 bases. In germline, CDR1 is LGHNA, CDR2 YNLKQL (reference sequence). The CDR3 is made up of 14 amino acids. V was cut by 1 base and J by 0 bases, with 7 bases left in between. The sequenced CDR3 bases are TGTGCCAGCAGCCAAGGGACAGTCTCCTAT. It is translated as CASSQGTVSY. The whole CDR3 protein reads CASSQGTVSYEQYF.

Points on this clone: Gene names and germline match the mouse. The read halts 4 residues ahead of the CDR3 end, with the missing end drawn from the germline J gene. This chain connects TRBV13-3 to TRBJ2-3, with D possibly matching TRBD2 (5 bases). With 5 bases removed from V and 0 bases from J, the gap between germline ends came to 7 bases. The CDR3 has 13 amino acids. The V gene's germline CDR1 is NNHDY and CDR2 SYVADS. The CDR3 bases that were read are TGTGCCAGCAGGAGGACTAGTGCAGAA. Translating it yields CASRRTSAE. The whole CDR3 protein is CASRRTSAETLYF.

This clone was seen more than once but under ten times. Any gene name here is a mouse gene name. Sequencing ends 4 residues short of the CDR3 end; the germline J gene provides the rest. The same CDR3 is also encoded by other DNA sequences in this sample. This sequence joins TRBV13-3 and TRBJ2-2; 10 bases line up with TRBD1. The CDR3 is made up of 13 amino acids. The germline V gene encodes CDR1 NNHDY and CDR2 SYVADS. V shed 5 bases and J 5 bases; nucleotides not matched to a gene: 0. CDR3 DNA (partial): TGTGCCAGCAGGGACAGGGGGACCGGG. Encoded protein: CASRDRGTG. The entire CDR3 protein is CASRDRGTGQLYF. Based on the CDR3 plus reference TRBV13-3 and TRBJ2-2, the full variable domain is EAAVTQSPRSKVAVTGGKVTLSCHQTNNHDYMYWYRQDTGHGLRLIHYSYVADSTEKGDIPDGYKASRPSQENFSLILELASLSQTAVYFCASRDRGTGQLYFGEGSKLTVL.

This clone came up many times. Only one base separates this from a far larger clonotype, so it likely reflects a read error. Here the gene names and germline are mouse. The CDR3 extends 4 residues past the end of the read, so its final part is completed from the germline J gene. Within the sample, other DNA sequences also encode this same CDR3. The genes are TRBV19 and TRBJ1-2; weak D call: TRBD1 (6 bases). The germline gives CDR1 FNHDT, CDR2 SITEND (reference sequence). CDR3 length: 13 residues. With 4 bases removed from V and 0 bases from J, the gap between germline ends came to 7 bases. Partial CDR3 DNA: TGTGCCAGCAGTCGGACAGCAAACTCC. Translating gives CASSRTANS. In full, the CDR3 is CASSRTANSDYTF. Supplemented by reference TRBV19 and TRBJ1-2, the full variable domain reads GGIITQTPKFLIGQEGQKLTLKCQQNFNHDTMYWYRQDSGKGLRLIYYSITENDLQKGDLSEGYDASREKKSSFSLTVTSAQKNEMAVFLCASSRTANSDYTFGSGTRLLVI.

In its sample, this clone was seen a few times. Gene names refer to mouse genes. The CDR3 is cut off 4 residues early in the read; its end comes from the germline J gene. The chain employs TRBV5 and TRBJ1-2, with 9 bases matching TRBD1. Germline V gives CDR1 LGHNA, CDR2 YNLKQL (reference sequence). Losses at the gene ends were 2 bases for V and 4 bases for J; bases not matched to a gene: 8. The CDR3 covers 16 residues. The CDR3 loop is CASSQNPGQGASDYTF. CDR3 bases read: TGTGCCAGCAGCCAAAATCCGGGACAGGGCGCCTCC.

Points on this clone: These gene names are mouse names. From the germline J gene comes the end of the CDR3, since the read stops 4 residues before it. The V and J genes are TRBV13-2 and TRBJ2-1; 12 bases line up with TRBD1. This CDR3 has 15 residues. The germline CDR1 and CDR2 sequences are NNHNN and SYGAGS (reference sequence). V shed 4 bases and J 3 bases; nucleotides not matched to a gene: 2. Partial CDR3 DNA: TGTGCCAGCGGTCGGGACAGGGGGCTCTATGCT. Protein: CASGRDRGLYA. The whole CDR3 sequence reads CASGRDRGLYAEQFF.

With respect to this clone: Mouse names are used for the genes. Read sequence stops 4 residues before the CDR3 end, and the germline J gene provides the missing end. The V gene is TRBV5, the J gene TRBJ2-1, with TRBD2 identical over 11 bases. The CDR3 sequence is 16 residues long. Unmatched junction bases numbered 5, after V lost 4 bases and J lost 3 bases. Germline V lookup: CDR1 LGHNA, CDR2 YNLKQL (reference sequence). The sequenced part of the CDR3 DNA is TGTGCCAGCAGCCCCCGGGACTGGGGGTTCTATGCT. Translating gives CASSPRDWGFYA. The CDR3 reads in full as CASSPRDWGFYAEQFF.

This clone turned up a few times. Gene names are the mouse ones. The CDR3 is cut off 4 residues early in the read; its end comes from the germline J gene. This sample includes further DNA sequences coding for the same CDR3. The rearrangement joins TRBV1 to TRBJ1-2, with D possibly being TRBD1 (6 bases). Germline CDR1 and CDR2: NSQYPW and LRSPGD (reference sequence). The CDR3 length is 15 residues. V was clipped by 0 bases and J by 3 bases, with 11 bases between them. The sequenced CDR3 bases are TGCACCTGCAGTGCAGAAGGGGGGGGGCACTCC. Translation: CTCSAEGGGHS. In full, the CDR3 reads CTCSAEGGGHSDYTF.

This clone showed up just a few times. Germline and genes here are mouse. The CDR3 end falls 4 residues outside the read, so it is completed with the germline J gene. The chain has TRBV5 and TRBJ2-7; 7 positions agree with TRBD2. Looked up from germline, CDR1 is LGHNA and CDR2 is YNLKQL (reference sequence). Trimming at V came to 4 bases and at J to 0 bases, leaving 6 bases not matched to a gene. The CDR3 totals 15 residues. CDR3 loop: CASSPLGGVSYEQYF. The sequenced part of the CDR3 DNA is TGTGCCAGCAGCCCCCTCGGGGGGGTCTCCTAT.

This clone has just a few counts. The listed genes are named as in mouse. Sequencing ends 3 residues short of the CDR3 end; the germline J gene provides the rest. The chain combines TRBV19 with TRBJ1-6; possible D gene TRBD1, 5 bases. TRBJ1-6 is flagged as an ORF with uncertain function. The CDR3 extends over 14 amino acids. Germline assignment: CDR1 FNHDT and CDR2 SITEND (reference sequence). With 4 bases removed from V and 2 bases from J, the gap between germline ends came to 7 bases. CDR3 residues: CASSQGPYNSPLYF. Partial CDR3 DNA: TGTGCCAGCAGTCAGGGCCCCTATAATTCGCCC.

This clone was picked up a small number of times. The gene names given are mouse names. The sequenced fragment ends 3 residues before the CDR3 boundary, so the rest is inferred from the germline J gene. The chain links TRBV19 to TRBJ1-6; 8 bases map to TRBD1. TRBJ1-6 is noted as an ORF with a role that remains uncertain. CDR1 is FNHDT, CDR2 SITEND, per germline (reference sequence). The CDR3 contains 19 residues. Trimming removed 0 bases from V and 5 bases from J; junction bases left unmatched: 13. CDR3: CASSIVSVPGQENNSPLYF. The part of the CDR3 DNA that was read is TGTGCCAGCAGTATAGTATCTGTCCCGGGACAGGAGAATAATTCGCCC.

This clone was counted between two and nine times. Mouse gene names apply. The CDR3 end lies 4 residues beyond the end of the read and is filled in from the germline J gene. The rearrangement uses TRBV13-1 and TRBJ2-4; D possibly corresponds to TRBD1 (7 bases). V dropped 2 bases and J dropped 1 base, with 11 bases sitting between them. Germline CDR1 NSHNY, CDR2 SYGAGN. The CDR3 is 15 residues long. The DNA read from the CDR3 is TGTGCCAGCAGTGAAAGGGGGCGCGGTCAAAAC. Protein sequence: CASSERGRGQN. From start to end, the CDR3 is CASSERGRGQNTLYF.

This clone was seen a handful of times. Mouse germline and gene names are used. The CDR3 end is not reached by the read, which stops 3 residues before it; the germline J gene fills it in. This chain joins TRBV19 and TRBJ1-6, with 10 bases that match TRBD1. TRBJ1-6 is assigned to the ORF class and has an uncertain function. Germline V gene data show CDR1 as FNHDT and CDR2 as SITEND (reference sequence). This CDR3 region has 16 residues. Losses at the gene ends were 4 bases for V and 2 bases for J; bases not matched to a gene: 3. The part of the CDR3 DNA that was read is TGTGCCAGCAGTTCGGACAGGGGGGCCTATAATTCGCCC. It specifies CASSSDRGAYNSP. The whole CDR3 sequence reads CASSSDRGAYNSPLYF.

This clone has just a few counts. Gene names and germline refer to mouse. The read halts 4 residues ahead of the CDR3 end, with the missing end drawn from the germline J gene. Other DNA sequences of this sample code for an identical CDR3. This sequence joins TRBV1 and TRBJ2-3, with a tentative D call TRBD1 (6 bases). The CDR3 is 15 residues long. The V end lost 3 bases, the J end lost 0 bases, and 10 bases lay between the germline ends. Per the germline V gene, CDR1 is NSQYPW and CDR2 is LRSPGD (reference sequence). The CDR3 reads CTCSAAGASAETLYF. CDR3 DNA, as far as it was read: TGCACCTGCAGTGCGGCAGGGGCTAGTGCAGAA.

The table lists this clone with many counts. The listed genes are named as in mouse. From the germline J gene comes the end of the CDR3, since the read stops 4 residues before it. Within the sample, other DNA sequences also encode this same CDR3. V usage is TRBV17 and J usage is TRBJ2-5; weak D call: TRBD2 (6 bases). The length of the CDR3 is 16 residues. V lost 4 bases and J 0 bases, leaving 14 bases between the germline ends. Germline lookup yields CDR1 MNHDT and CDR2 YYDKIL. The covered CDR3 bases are TGTGCTAGCAGTATAGGCCCACTGGGTAACCAAGAC. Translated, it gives CASSIGPLGNQD. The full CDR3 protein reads CASSIGPLGNQDTQYF.

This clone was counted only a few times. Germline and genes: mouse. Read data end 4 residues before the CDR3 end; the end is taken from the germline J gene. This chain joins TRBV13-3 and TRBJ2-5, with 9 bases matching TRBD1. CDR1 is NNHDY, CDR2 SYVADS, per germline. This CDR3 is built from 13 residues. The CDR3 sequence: CASRGQGKDTQYF. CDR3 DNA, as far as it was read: TGTGCCAGCAGGGGACAGGGTAAAGAC. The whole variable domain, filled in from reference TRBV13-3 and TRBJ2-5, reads EAAVTQSPRSKVAVTGGKVTLSCHQTNNHDYMYWYRQDTGHGLRLIHYSYVADSTEKGDIPDGYKASRPSQENFSLILELASLSQTAVYFCASRGQGKDTQYFGPGTRLLVL.

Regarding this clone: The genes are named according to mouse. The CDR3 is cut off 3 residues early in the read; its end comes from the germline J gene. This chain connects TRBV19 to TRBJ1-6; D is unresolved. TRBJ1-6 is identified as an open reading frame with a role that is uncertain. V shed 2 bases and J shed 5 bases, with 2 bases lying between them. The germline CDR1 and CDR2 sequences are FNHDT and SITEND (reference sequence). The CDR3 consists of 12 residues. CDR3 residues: CASSINNSPLYF. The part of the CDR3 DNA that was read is TGTGCCAGCAGTATCAATAATTCGCCC.

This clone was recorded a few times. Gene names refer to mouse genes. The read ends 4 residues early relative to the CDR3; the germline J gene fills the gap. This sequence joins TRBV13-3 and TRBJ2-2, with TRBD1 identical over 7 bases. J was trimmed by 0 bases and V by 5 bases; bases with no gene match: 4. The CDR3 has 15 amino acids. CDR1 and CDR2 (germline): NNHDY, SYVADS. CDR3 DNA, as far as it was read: TGTGCCAGCAGCCGGGACAGCTCAAACACCGGG. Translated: CASSRDSSNTG. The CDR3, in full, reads CASSRDSSNTGQLYF. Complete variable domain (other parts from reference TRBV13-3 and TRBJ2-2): EAAVTQSPRSKVAVTGGKVTLSCHQTNNHDYMYWYRQDTGHGLRLIHYSYVADSTEKGDIPDGYKASRPSQENFSLILELASLSQTAVYFCASSRDSSNTGQLYFGEGSKLTVL.

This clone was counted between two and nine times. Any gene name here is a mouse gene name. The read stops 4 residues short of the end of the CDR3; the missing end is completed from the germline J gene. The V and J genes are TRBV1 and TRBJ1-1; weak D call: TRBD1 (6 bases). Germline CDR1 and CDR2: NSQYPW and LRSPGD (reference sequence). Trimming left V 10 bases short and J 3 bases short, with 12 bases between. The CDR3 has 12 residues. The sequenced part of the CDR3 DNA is TGCACCTCCGCGGGGGGCGACACA. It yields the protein CTSAGGDT. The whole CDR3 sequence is CTSAGGDTEVFF.

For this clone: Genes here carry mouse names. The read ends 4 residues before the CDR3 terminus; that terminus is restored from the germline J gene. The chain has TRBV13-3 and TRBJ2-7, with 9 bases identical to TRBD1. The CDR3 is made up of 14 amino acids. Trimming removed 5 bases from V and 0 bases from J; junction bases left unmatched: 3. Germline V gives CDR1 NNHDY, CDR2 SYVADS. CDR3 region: CASRQGQGSYEQYF. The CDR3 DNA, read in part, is TGTGCCAGCAGGCAGGGACAGGGCTCCTAT.

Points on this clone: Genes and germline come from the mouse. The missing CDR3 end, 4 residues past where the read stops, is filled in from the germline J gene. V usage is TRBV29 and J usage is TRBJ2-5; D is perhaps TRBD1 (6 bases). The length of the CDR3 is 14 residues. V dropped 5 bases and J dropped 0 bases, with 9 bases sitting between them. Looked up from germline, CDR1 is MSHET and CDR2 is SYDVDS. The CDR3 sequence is CASSQGKNQDTQYF. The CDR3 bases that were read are TGTGCTAGCAGTCAGGGGAAGAACCAAGAC.

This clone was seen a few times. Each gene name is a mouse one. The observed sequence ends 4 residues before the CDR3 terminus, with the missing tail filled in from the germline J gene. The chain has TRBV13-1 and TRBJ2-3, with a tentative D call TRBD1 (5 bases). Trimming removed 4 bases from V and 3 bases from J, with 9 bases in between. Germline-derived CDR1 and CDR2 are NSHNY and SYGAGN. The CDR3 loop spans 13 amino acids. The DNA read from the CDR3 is TGTGCCAGCAGTCCCCGGACAGCAGAA. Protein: CASSPRTAE. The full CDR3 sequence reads CASSPRTAETLYF.

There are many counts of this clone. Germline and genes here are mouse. The CDR3 sequence: CASSSWGGSTGQLYF. The covered CDR3 bases are TGTGCTAGCAGTAGTTGGGGGGGCAGCACCGGG. This sequence joins TRBV17 and TRBJ2-2, with 9 bases lining up with TRBD2. The sequenced fragment ends 4 residues before the CDR3 boundary, so the rest is inferred from the germline J gene. V shed 3 bases and J 4 bases; nucleotides not matched to a gene: 3. The length of the CDR3 is 15 residues. Germline CDR1 and CDR2: MNHDT and YYDKIL.

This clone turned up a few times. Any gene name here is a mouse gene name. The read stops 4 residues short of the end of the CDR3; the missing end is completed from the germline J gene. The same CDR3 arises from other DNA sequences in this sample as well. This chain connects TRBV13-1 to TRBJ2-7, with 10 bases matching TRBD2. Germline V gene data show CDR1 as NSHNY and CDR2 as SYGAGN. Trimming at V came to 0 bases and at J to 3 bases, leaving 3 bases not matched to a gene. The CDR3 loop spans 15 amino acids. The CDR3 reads CASSDAGTGVYEQYF. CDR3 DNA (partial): TGTGCCAGCAGTGATGCTGGGACTGGGGTCTAT.

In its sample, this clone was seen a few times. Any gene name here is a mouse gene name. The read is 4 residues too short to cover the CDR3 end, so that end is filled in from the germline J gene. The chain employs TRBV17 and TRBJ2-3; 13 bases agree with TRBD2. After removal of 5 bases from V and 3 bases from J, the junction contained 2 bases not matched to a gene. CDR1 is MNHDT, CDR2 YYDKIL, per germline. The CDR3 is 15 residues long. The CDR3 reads CASSGLGGRAETLYF. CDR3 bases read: TGTGCTAGCAGTGGACTGGGGGGGCGCGCAGAA.

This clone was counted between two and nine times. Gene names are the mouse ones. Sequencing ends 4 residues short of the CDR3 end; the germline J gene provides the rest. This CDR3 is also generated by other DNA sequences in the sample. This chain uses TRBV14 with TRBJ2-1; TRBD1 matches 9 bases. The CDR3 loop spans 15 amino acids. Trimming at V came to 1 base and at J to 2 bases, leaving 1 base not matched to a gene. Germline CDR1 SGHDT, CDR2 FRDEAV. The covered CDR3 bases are TGTGCCAGCAGTTTCGGGGACAGGGACTATGCT. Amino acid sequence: CASSFGDRDYA. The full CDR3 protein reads CASSFGDRDYAEQFF.